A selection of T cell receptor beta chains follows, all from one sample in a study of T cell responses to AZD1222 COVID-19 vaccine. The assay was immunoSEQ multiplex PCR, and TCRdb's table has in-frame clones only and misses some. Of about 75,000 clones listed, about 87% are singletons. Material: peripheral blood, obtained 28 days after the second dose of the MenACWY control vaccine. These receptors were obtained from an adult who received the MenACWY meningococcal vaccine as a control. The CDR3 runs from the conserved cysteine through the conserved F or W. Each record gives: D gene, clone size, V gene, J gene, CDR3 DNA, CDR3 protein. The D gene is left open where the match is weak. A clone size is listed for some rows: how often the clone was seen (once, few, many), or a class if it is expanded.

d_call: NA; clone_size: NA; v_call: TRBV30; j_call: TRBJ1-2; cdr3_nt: TGTGCCTGGAGTGTACGAGGTGTTAGGAGGGACTATGGCTACACCTTC; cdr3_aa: CAWSVRGVRRDYGYTF
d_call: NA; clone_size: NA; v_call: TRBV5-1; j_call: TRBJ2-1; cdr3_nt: TGCGCCAGCAGCTTGGAGAGCTCCTACAATGAGCAGTTCTTC; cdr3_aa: CASSLESSYNEQFF
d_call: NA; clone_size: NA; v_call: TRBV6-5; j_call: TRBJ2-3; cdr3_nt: TGTGCCACCACGGGAGATACGCAGTATTTT; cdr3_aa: CATTGDTQYF
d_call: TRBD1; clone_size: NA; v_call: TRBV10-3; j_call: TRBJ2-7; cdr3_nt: TGTGCTGTCCAAAGACAGGGTGGATACGAGCAGTACTTC; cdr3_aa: CAVQRQGGYEQYF
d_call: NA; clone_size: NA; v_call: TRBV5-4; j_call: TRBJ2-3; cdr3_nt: TGTGCCAGCAGCCTACGACAGGGACTTGCAGATACGCAGTATTTT; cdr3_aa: CASSLRQGLADTQYF
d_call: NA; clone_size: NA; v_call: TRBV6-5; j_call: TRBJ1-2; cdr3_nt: TGTGCCAGCACTCTTGGCCCCGACAGTCATTATGGCTACACCTTC; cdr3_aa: CASTLGPDSHYGYTF
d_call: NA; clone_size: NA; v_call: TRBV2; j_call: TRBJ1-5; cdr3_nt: TGTGCCAGCAGTGAATTGGGGCGGTCTGGTCAGCCCCAGCATTTT; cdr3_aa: CASSELGRSGQPQHF
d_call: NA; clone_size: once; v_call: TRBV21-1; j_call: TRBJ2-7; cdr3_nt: TGTGCCAGCAGCAAAGTAGGGGCTAGCGGGGTTCCCTCCTCCTACGAGCAGTACTTC; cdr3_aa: CASSKVGASGVPSSYEQYF
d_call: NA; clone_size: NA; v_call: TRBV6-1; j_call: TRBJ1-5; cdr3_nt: TGTGCCAGCAGTGAGTCCGGCGGTTATCAGCCCCAGCATTTT; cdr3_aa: CASSESGGYQPQHF
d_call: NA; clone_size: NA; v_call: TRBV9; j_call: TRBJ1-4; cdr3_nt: TGTGCCAGCAGCGTAGCGGTTAATGAAAAACTGTTTTTT; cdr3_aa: CASSVAVNEKLFF
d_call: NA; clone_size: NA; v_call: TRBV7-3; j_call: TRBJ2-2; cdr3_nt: TGTGCCAGCAGCTTTAGGGCGGAGACCGGGGAGCTGTTTTTT; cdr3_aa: CASSFRAETGELFF
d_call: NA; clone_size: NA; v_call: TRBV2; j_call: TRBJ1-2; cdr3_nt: TGTGCCAGCTGGGAGACGGGCGGCTACACCTTC; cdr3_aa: CASWETGGYTF
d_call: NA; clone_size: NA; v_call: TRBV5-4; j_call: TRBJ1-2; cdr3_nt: TGTGCCAGCAGCTTGGACAGTAACTATGGCTACACCTTC; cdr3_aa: CASSLDSNYGYTF
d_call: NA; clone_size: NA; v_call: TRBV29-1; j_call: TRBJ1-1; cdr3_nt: TGCAGCGTTGAAGTTCAACTGAACACTGAAGCTTTCTTT; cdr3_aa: CSVEVQLNTEAFF
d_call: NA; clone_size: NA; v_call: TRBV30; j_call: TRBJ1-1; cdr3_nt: TGTGCCTGGTCGGATCAGGGTGGCACTGAAGCTTTCTTT; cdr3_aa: CAWSDQGGTEAFF
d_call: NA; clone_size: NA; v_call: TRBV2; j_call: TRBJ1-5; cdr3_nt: TGTGCCAGCAGTGGACAGCTCCTTAGCAATCAGCCCCAGCATTTT; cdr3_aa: CASSGQLLSNQPQHF
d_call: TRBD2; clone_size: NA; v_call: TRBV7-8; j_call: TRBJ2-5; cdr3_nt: TGTGCCAGCAGCTTAGCGCGGACTAGCGGGGCAAAGACCCAGTACTTC; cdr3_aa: CASSLARTSGAKTQYF
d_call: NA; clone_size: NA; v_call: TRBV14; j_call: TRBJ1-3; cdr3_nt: TGTGCCAGCAGCCAAGCGTTAGAGAGCTCTGGAAACACCATATATTTT; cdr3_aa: CASSQALESSGNTIYF
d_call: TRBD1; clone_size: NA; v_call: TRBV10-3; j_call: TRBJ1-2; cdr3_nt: TGTGCCATCACCACCCGACAGGGATCCGACTATGGCTACACCTTC; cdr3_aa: CAITTRQGSDYGYTF
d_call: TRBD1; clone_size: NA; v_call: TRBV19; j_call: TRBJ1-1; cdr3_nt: TGTGCCAGTAGTGACAGGGGCAGCCCGACTGAAGCTTTCTTT; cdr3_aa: CASSDRGSPTEAFF
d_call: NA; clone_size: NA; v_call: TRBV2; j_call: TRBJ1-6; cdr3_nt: TGTGCCAGCAGGGACCGGGACAAAATTAATTCACCCCTCCACTTT; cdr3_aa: CASRDRDKINSPLHF
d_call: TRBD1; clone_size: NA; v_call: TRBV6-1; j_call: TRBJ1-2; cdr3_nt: TGTGCCAGCAGTGAAGTGACAGGGGATGGCTACACCTTC; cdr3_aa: CASSEVTGDGYTF
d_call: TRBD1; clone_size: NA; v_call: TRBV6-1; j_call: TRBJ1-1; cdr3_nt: TGTGCCAGCAGTGAAGATACAGGGGGAGTCACTGAAGCCTTCTTT; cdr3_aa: CASSEDTGGVTEAFF
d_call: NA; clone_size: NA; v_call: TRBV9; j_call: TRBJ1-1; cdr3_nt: TGTGCCAGCAGCGCGTACGGGTTCGGGGTGGGTGAAGCTTTCTTT; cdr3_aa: CASSAYGFGVGEAFF
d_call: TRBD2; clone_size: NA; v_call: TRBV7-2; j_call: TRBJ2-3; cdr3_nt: TGTGCCAGCAGCTTAGGGGTAACGGGGGGGCAGGGCACAGATACGCAGTATTTT; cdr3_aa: CASSLGVTGGQGTDTQYF
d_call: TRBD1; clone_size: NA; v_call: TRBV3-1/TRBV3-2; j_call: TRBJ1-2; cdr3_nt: TGTGCCAGCAGCCAAGAACGTGGGACAGGGGGCGGCTACACCTTC; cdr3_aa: CASSQERGTGGGYTF
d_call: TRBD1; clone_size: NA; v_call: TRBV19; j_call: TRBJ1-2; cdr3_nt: TGTGCCAGTACGGACAGGGGTGTCGAATCCTATGGCTACACCTTC; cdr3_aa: CASTDRGVESYGYTF
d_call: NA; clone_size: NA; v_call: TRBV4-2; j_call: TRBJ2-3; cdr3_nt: TGTGCCAGCAGCCAAGAGAGAGTGGATACGCAGTATTTT; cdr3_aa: CASSQERVDTQYF
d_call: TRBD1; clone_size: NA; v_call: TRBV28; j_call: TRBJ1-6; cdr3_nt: TGTGCCAGCCGAGACCGGGACAGGGATAATTCACCCCTCCACTTT; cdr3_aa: CASRDRDRDNSPLHF
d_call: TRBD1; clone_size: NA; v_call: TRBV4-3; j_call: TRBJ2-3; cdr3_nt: TGCGCCAGCAGCCAAGATTTGACAGGGCTGGCAGATACGCAGTATTTT; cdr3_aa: CASSQDLTGLADTQYF
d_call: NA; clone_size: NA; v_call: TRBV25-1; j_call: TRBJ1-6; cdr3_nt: TGTGCCAGCACCCGACGTGAGGAGGCCCTCCACTTT; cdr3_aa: CASTRREEALHF
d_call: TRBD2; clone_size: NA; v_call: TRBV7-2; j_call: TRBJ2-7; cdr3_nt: TGTGCCAGCAGCTTAGGCGGGGGTACCTTGTACGAGCAGTACTTC; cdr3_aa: CASSLGGGTLYEQYF
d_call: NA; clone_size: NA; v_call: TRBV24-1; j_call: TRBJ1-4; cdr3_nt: TGTGCCACCCTCTCTCTTTCGGCAACTAATGAAAAACTGTTTTTT; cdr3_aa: CATLSLSATNEKLFF
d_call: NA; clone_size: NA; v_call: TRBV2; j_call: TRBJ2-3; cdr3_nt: TGTGCCAGCAGTGAAGACCGGGGCACAGATACGCAGTATTTT; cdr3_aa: CASSEDRGTDTQYF
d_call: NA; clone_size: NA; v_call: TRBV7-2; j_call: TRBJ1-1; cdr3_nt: TGTGCCAGCAGCCCCCCCGGCGGGGGGAATTGGAACACTGAAGCTTTCTTT; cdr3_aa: CASSPPGGGNWNTEAFF
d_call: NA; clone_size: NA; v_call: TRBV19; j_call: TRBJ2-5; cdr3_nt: TGTGCCAGTAGTACTACGAGAGCACCAGAGACCCAGTACTTC; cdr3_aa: CASSTTRAPETQYF
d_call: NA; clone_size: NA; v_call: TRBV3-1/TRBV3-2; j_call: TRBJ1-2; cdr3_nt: TGTGCCAGCAGCCTTCCCGGGGGTCGGGGCTACACCTTC; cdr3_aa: CASSLPGGRGYTF
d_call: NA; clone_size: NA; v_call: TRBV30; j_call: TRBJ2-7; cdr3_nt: TGTGCCTGGGGCCTCAGGGTTTACGAGCAGTACTTC; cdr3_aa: CAWGLRVYEQYF
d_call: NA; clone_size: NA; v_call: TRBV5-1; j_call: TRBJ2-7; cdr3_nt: TGCGCCAGCAGCGGACTTGACAGTTACGAGCAGTACTTC; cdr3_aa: CASSGLDSYEQYF
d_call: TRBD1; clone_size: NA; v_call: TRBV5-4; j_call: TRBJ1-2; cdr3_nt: TGTGCCAGCAGCTCGCCCGGGACAGAGAACTATGGCTACACCTTC; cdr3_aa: CASSSPGTENYGYTF
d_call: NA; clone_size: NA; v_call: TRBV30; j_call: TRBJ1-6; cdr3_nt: TGTGCCTACGCGGGACACATCACAGGGAATTCACCCCTCCACTTT; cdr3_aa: CAYAGHITGNSPLHF
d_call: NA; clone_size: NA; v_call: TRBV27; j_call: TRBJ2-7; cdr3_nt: TGTGCCAGCAGTTTACGTAATGCACCGCCCTACGAGCAGTACTTC; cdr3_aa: CASSLRNAPPYEQYF
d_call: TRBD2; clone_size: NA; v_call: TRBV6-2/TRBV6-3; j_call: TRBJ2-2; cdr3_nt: TGTGCCAGCAGCCGACTAGCATTCAACACCGGGGAGCTGTTTTTT; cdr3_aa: CASSRLAFNTGELFF
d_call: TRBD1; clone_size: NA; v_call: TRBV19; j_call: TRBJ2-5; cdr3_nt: TGTGCCAGTAGTAAGAGAGGGGGCGAAGAGACCCAGTACTTC; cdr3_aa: CASSKRGGEETQYF
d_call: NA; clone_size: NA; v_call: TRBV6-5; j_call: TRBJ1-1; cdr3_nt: TGTGCCAGCAGTTATATGACAGGCCTTGAAGCTTTCTTT; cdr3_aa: CASSYMTGLEAFF
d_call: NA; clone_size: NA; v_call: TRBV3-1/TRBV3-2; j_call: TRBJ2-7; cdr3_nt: TGTGCCAGCAGTCGGGACCGCTCCTACGAGCAGTACTTC; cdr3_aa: CASSRDRSYEQYF
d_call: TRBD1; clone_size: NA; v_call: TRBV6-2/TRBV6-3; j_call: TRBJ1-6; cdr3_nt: TGTGCCAGCAGTTACTCCGGACAGGGCCCTAATTCACCCCTCCACTTT; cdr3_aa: CASSYSGQGPNSPLHF
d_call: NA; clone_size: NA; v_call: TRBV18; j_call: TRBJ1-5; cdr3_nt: TGTGCCAGCTCACCACCACAGGGTCAGCGGGGCAATCAGCCCCAGCATTTT; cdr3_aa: CASSPPQGQRGNQPQHF
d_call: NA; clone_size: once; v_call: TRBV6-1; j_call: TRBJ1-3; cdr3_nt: TGTGCCAGCAGTGATACGGGCGTGTCTGGAAACACCATATATTTT; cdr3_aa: CASSDTGVSGNTIYF
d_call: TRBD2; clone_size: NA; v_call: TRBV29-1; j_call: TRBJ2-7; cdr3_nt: TGCAGCGTTGCTACTAGCGGGGCGACCTACGAGCAGTACTTC; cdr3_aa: CSVATSGATYEQYF
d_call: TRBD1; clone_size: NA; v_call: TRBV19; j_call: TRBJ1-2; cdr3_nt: TGTGCCAGTAGTAATGAGGGACAGCCCTATGGCTACACCTTC; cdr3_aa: CASSNEGQPYGYTF
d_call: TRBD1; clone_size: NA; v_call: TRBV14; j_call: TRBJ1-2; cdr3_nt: TGTGCCAGCAGCCAAGGCCGGGACAGCTCCTATGGCTACACCTTC; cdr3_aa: CASSQGRDSSYGYTF
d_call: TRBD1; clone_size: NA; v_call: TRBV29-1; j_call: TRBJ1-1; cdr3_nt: TGCAGCGTCCCTGGGACAGGGAACACTGAAGCTTTCTTT; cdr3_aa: CSVPGTGNTEAFF
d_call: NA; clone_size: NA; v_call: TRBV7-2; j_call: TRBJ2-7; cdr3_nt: TGTGCCAGCAGCCCCCTACAGGGTCCCAGTACCTACGAGCAGTACTTC; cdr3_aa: CASSPLQGPSTYEQYF
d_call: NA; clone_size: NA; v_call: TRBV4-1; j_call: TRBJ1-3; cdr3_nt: TGCGCCAGCAGCCAGTCCAGGGTGTTCGGAAACACCATATATTTT; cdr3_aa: CASSQSRVFGNTIYF
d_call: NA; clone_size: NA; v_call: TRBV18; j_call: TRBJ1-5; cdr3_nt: TGTGCCAGCTCACCTGAGACAGGCAATCAGCCCCAGCATTTT; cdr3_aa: CASSPETGNQPQHF